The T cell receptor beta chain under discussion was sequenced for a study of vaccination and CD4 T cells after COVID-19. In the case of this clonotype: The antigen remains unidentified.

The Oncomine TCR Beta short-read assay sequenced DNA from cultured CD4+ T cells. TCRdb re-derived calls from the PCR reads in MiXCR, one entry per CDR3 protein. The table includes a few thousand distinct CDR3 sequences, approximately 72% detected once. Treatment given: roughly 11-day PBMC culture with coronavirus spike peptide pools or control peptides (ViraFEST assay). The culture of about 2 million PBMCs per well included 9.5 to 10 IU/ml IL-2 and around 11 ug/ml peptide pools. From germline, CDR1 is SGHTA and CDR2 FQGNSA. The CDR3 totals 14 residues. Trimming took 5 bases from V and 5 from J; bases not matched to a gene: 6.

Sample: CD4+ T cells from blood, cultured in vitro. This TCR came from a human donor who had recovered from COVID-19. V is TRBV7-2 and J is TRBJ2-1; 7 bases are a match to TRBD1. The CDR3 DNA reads TGTGCCAGCAGCGGGGCGACAGGGCACAATGAGCAGTTCTTC. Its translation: CASSGATGHNEQFF.